This TCR beta chain is from a study of control samples from healthy donors and cancer patients. Profiling relied on immunoSEQ multiplex PCR, and the TCRdb table lists in-frame clones only, not all of them. The sample holds about 77,000 clones, 85% to 95% seen once. Germline V gene data show CDR1 as KGHSH and CDR2 as LQKENI. This CDR3 contains 13 residues. V lost 1 base to trimming and J lost 2 bases, with 5 bases between them. This clone came up once. This sample also contains other DNA sequences that code for the same CDR3. The sample consisted of blood. The sequence was collected from a woman aged 55-70 years in good health. The genes are TRBV18 and TRBJ2-5; TRBD1 might be the D (5 bases). The CDR3 nucleotides are TGTGCCAGCTCACCACGACAGCAAGAGACCCAGTACTTC. Amino acid sequence: CASSPRQQETQYF.